This T cell receptor beta chain originates from a study of blood T cell repertoires in COVID-19. About the study: Sample material is recorded as cDNA or gDNA derived from T cells, B-cell-depleted T cells, or PBMCs.

Per the study methods: Reference gene primers were amplified, and this amplification served to estimate nucleated cell counts. The protocol was immunoSEQ multiplex PCR, while the TCRdb copy is restricted to in-frame clones and leaves out a portion. V and J calls and clone size are given by that table; D and trimming were obtained from the DNA. The sample contains roughly 300,000 clones, around 90% of which appear only once. Sample: peripheral blood. The clonotype was recovered from a man between 18 and 35 years old with active or convalescent COVID-19.

The CDR3 nucleotides are TGTGCCAGTAGTATTAGTAGCGGGGTCTACAATGAGCAGTTCTTC. Translated, it gives CASSISSGVYNEQFF. This chain links TRBV19 with TRBJ2-1; TRBD2 aligns across 8 bases. Germline V gene sequence: CDR1 LNHDA, CDR2 SQIVND (reference sequence). The CDR3 is 15 residues long. Trimming took 3 bases from V and 3 from J; bases not matched to a gene: 4.